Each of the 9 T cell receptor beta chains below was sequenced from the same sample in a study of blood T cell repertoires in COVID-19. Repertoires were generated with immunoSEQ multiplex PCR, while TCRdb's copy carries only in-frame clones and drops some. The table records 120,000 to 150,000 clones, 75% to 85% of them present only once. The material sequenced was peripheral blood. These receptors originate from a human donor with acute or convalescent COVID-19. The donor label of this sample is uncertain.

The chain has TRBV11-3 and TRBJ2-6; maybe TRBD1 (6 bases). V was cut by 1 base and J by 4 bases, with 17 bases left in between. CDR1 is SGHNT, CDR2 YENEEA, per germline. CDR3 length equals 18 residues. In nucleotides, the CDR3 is TGTGCCAGCAGCTTAGGTCGGTCGGCAGGGGCCGGGGCCAACGTCCTGACTTTC. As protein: CASSLGRSAGAGANVLTF.

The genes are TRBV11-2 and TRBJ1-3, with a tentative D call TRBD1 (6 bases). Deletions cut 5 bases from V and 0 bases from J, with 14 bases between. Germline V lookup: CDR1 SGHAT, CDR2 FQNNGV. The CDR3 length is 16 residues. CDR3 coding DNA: TGTGCCAGCAGCACGGGACATCTCTTCTCTGGAAACACCATATATTTT. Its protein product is CASSTGHLFSGNTIYF.

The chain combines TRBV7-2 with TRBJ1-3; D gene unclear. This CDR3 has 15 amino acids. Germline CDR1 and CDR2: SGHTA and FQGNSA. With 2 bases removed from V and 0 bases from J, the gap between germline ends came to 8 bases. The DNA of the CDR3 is TGTGCCAGCAGCTTAAACAGTAACTCTGGAAACACCATATATTTT. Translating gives CASSLNSNSGNTIYF.

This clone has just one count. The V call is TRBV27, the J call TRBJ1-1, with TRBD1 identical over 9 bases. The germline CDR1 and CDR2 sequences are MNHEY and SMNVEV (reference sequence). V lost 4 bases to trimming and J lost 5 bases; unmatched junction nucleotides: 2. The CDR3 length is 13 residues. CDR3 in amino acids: CASSWTGETEAFF. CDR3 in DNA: TGTGCCAGCAGTTGGACAGGGGAAACTGAAGCTTTCTTT.

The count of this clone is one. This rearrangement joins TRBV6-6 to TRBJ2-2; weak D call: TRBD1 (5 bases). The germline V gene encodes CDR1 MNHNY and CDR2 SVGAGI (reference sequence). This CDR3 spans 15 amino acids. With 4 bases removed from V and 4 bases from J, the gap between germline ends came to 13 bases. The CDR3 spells CASSLQGASTGELFF. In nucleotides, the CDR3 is TGTGCCAGCAGTTTACAAGGGGCTAGCACCGGGGAGCTGTTTTTT.

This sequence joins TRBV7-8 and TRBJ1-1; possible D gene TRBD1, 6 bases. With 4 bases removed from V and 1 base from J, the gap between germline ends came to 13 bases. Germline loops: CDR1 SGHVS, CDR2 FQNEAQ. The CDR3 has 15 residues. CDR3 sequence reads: CASSYREGENTEAFF. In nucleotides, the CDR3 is TGTGCCAGCAGCTACAGGGAGGGGGAGAACACTGAAGCTTTCTTT.

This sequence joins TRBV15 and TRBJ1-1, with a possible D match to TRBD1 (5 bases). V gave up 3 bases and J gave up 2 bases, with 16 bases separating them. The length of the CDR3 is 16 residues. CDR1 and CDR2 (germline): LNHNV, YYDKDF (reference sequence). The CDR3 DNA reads TGTGCCACCAGCAGGGATCGTATTGGGACTAACACTGAAGCTTTCTTT. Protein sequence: CATSRDRIGTNTEAFF.

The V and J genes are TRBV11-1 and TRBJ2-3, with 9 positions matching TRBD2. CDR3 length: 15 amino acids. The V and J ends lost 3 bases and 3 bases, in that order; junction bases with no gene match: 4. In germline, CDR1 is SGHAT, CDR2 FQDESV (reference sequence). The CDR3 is CASSFGLAGTDTQYF. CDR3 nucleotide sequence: TGTGCCAGCAGCTTTGGCCTAGCGGGGACAGATACGCAGTATTTT.

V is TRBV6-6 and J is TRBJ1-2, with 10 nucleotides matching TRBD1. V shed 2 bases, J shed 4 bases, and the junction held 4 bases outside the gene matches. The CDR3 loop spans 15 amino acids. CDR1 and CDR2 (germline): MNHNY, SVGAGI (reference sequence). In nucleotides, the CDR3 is TGTGCCAGCAGTTACCCGACAGGGGGCATCTATGGCTACACCTTC. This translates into CASSYPTGGIYGYTF.